These 27 T cell receptor beta chains came from one sample sequenced in a study of blood T cell repertoires in COVID-19. Libraries were prepared by immunoSEQ multiplex PCR; TCRdb keeps only in-frame clonotypes and omits some of them. The repertoire holds 60,000 to 85,000 clones, with 85% to 90% as singletons. Material: peripheral blood. The receptors derive from a woman over 75 with active or convalescent COVID-19.

V gene TRBV5-1 combines with J gene TRBJ2-7; 9 nucleotides agree with TRBD1. V trimming: 4 bases; J trimming: 4 bases; junction bases outside the gene matches: 12. This CDR3 has 16 amino acids. Germline CDR1 and CDR2: SGHRS and YFSETQ. The CDR3 bases are TGCGCCAGCAGCGCCGGAGGGACAGGGTGGGAGTACGAGCAGTACTTC. Its protein is CASSAGGTGWEYEQYF.

This clone appeared once. V and J are TRBV6-1 and TRBJ1-1; TRBD1 agrees at 10 bases. This CDR3 has 15 residues. Germline CDR1 is MNHNS and CDR2 is SASEGT. V was pared by 3 bases and J by 5 bases, with 6 bases of the junction left unmatched. The CDR3 DNA reads as TGTGCCAGCAGTGACAAGACAGGGGGCCGAACTGAAGCTTTCTTT. Its translation is CASSDKTGGRTEAFF.

This chain connects TRBV4-3 to TRBJ2-3, with 10 bases identical to TRBD2. The germline gives CDR1 LGHNA, CDR2 YSLEER. The J segment lost 2 bases and the V segment lost 4 bases, leaving 12 bases of the junction unmatched. This CDR3 has 18 amino acids. CDR3 loop: CASSRTVRLAGFTDTQYF. CDR3 bases: TGCGCCAGCAGCCGGACTGTTCGACTAGCGGGCTTCACAGATACGCAGTATTTT.

This chain connects TRBV7-9 to TRBJ2-5, with 12 bases aligning to TRBD2. There are 16 residues in the CDR3. Trimming took 4 bases from V and 2 from J; bases not matched to a gene: 5. CDR1 and CDR2 (germline): SEHNR, FQNEAQ (reference sequence). CDR3 loop: CASSSRLAGDQETQYF. CDR3 DNA: TGTGCCAGCAGCTCCCGACTAGCGGGGGATCAAGAGACCCAGTACTTC.

V usage is TRBV19 and J usage is TRBJ2-2; TRBD2 might be the D (6 bases). Trimming removed 5 bases from V and 3 bases from J, with 16 bases in between. The germline CDR1 and CDR2 sequences are LNHDA and SQIVND (reference sequence). The CDR3 has 16 amino acids. CDR3 in amino acids: CASSGGGGAYTGELFF. In DNA form, the CDR3 reads TGTGCCAGTAGTGGGGGTGGCGGGGCCTACACCGGGGAGCTGTTTTTT.

This chain connects TRBV5-5 to TRBJ2-7; 11 bases line up with TRBD2. The germline gives CDR1 SGHKS, CDR2 YYEKEE (reference sequence). V shed 4 bases, J shed 6 bases, and the junction held 24 bases outside the gene matches. The CDR3 runs 20 residues. CDR3 residues: CASSPPPGVDSGGAGSEQYF. CDR3 DNA: TGTGCCAGCAGCCCCCCCCCGGGGGTGGATAGCGGGGGGGCCGGTTCCGAGCAGTACTTC.

This clone has a single count. The chain employs TRBV7-9 and TRBJ1-1; D is perhaps TRBD1 (5 bases). Germline CDR1 and CDR2: SEHNR and FQNEAQ (reference sequence). The CDR3 loop spans 15 amino acids. Trimming removed 5 bases from V and 4 bases from J, with 17 bases in between. This chain's CDR3 is CASSPGVGVPTEAFF. The CDR3 DNA reads as TGTGCCAGCAGCCCGGGGGTGGGTGTACCCACTGAAGCTTTCTTT.

The chain is built from TRBV21-1 and TRBJ1-2; the tabulated D call, TRBD1, remains unverified against the DNA. TRBV21-1 is a pseudogene segment. The CDR3 is made up of 18 amino acids. The CDR3 nucleotides are TGTGCCAGCAACCACGCCCGAAGATTAACAGGGGTTGGCTATGGCTACACCTTC. This translates into CASNHARRLTGVGYGYTF.

The chain carries TRBV11-3 and TRBJ2-3, with D uncertain. The CDR3 contains 12 residues. Per the germline V gene, CDR1 is SGHNT and CDR2 is YENEEA. Trimming took off 5 bases at V and 1 base at J, with 4 bases between the two ends. The CDR3 loop is CASSRGTDTQYF. CDR3 nucleotides: TGTGCCAGCAGCCGAGGCACAGATACGCAGTATTTT.

This sequence joins TRBV4-3 and TRBJ2-3; 14 nucleotides align to TRBD2. Germline-derived CDR1 and CDR2 are LGHNA and YSLEER. With 6 bases clipped from V and 4 bases from J, the junction kept 12 bases outside the gene matches. The CDR3 is 18 residues long. The CDR3 loop is CASSRPGLAGEGADTQYF. The CDR3 region has the DNA TGCGCCAGCAGTCGCCCGGGACTAGCGGGAGAAGGGGCAGATACGCAGTATTTT.

The chain links TRBV28 to TRBJ1-4; 9 positions agree with TRBD1. Germline V lookup: CDR1 MDHEN, CDR2 SYDVKM. The CDR3 consists of 16 residues. V lost 4 bases to trimming and J lost 4 bases; unmatched junction nucleotides: 7. CDR3 amino acids: CASSSSGTGLNEKLFF. The DNA for the CDR3 is TGTGCCAGCAGTTCGTCGGGGACAGGGCTTAATGAAAAACTGTTTTTT. Variable domain in full (rest from reference TRBV28 and TRBJ1-4): DVKVTQSSRYLVKRTGEKVFLECVQDMDHENMFWYRQDPGLGLRLIYFSYDVKMKEKGDIPEGYSVSREKKERFSLILESASTNQTSMYLCASSSSGTGLNEKLFFGSGTQLSVL.

The V and J genes are TRBV10-3 and TRBJ1-2; tentative D call: TRBD1 (6 bases). The V end was cut by 4 bases, the J end by 8 bases, with 17 bases between. Germline values: CDR1 ENHRY, CDR2 SYGVKD. CDR3 length equals 14 residues. The CDR3 bases are TGTGCCATCAGTGTCGTCCGGGACATGAACGGCTACACCTTC. Amino acid sequence: CAISVVRDMNGYTF.

The J gene is TRBJ1-1, the V gene TRBV18; D is uncertain. Between the trimmed V and J ends, which lost 6 bases and 1 base, there was a span of 9 bases. The CDR3 loop spans 13 amino acids. The V gene's germline CDR1 is KGHSH and CDR2 LQKENI. CDR3 sequence: CASSHTENTEAFF. The CDR3, as DNA: TGTGCCAGCTCCCATACAGAGAACACTGAAGCTTTCTTT.

The rearrangement uses TRBV5-4 and TRBJ1-2; 7 bases match TRBD1. The CDR3 is 15 amino acids. V lost 0 bases to trimming and J lost 5 bases; unmatched junction nucleotides: 7. Germline assignment: CDR1 SGHNT and CDR2 YYREEE (reference sequence). This CDR3 reads CASSLAGTARYGYTF. CDR3 sequence (DNA): TGTGCCAGCAGCTTGGCAGGGACAGCGAGATATGGCTACACCTTC.

This clone was detected a few times. The rearrangement joins TRBV5-1 to TRBJ1-6; the D gene is possibly TRBD1 (6 bases). V shed 0 bases and J shed 7 bases, with 11 bases lying between them. This CDR3 comprises 15 residues. Germline V lookup: CDR1 SGHRS, CDR2 YFSETQ. CDR3 in amino acids: CASSLGGRGNSPLHF. The CDR3 nucleotides are TGCGCCAGCAGCTTGGGGGGCAGGGGCAATTCACCCCTCCACTTT. The entire variable domain, with the rest obtained from reference TRBV5-1 and TRBJ1-6, is as follows: KAGVTQTPRYLIKTRGQQVTLSCSPISGHRSVSWYQQTPGQGLQFLFEYFSETQRNKGNFPGRFSGRQFSNSRSEMNVSTLELGDSALYLCASSLGGRGNSPLHFGNGTRLTVT.

The CDR3 reads CASSRGTSGGNTQYF. The CDR3 nucleotides read TGTGCCAGCAGCCGAGGGACTAGCGGGGGGAATACGCAGTATTTT. The rearrangement joins TRBV14 to TRBJ2-3, with TRBD2 identical over 15 bases. CDR1 and CDR2 (germline): SGHDN, FVKESK. V was clipped by 4 bases and J by 7 bases; unmatched bases: 3. This CDR3 comprises 15 residues.

The V call is TRBV9, the J call TRBJ1-1; D ambiguous. The germline gives CDR1 SGDLS, CDR2 YYNGEE. The CDR3 runs 15 residues. Trimming stripped 0 bases from V and 1 base from J, with 10 bases between. The CDR3 region is CASSVVPGKNTEAFF. In DNA form, the CDR3 reads TGTGCCAGCAGCGTAGTCCCGGGGAAGAACACTGAAGCTTTCTTT.

The genes are TRBV5-4 and TRBJ1-1; no clear D gene. The V gene's germline CDR1 is SGHNT and CDR2 YYREEE (reference sequence). The CDR3 runs 13 residues. V lost 0 bases and J 1 base, leaving 4 bases between the germline ends. The CDR3 DNA sequence: TGTGCCAGCAGCTTGGGCGGGAACACTGAAGCTTTCTTT. Encoded protein: CASSLGGNTEAFF.

J is TRBJ2-3 and V is TRBV5-1; TRBD2 agrees at 9 bases. Trimming removed 4 bases from V and 0 bases from J; junction bases left unmatched: 9. In germline, CDR1 is SGHRS, CDR2 YFSETQ. The CDR3 consists of 17 residues. CDR3 bases: TGCGCCAGCAGCCAGGGACTAGCCGGGCCCAGCACAGATACGCAGTATTTT. Its translation: CASSQGLAGPSTDTQYF.

The chain couples TRBV5-1 to TRBJ1-3; 10 bases are a match to TRBD1. The CDR3 consists of 15 residues. V trimming: 4 bases; J trimming: 4 bases; junction bases outside the gene matches: 5. The germline V gene has CDR1 SGHRS and CDR2 YFSETQ. The CDR3 DNA sequence: TGCGCCAGCAGCCAGACAGGGGGCACCGGAAACACCATATATTTT. Protein product: CASSQTGGTGNTIYF.

This chain joins TRBV30 and TRBJ1-2; D is undetermined. Germline V gene lookup returns CDR1 GTSNPN and CDR2 SVGIG (reference sequence). V was shortened by 6 bases and J by 8 bases, with 10 bases between the two germline ends. The CDR3 spans 10 residues. CDR3 coding DNA: TGTGCCTGTGGAGATCGGGGCTACACCTTC. The encoded protein is CACGDRGYTF. The complete variable domain, with remaining parts taken from reference TRBV30 and TRBJ1-2, reads SQTIHQWPATLVQPVGSPLSLECTVEGTSNPNLYWYRQAAGRGLQLLFYSVGIGQISSEVPQNLSASRPQDRQFILSSKKLLLSDSGFYLCACGDRGYTFGSGTRLTVV.

V gene TRBV29-1 combines with J gene TRBJ2-3, with 11 bases that match TRBD1. The CDR3 has 15 amino acids. Germline lookup yields CDR1 SQVTM and CDR2 ANQGSEA. V lost 3 bases and J lost 5; bases outside the gene matches: 7. The CDR3 DNA reads TGCAGCGTTGACTGTCGGGACAGGGGGGAAGATACGCAGTATTTT. Its protein is CSVDCRDRGEDTQYF.

This chain uses TRBV7-2 with TRBJ2-3; maybe TRBD2 (6 bases). The CDR3 loop spans 16 amino acids. Looked up from germline, CDR1 is SGHTA and CDR2 is FQGNSA. V lost 2 bases, J lost 3 bases, and 15 bases lay in between. CDR3 amino acids: CASSLRYQGGTDTQYF. DNA for the CDR3: TGTGCCAGCAGCTTAAGATACCAGGGAGGAACAGATACGCAGTATTTT.

The chain joins TRBV20-1 to TRBJ2-7; 7 bases fit TRBD2. The V gene's germline CDR1 is DFQATT and CDR2 SNEGSKA (reference sequence). With 3 bases clipped from V and 6 bases from J, the junction kept 14 bases outside the gene matches. CDR3 length equals 15 residues. The chain's CDR3 is CSASERGSAMAEQYF. The CDR3 DNA reads as TGCAGTGCTAGTGAGCGGGGCAGTGCTATGGCCGAGCAGTACTTC.

This clone was found once. The chain links TRBV9 to TRBJ1-1, with a tentative D call TRBD1 (6 bases). CDR1 is SGDLS, CDR2 YYNGEE, per germline. V lost 4 bases and J lost 0, with 22 bases in between. The CDR3 extends over 18 amino acids. CDR3 sequence (DNA): TGTGCCAGCAGCCGATATACAGACAGGACTCAATTGAACACTGAAGCTTTCTTT. Translating it yields CASSRYTDRTQLNTEAFF.

This clone was counted only a few times. The genes are TRBV2 and TRBJ1-5; D ambiguous. The CDR3 has 13 residues. V lost 4 bases and J 4 bases, leaving 8 bases between the germline ends. CDR1 SNHLY and CDR2 FYNNEI come from the germline V gene. CDR3 in DNA: TGTGCCAGCAGTGTGTCGGGGAATCAGCCCCAGCATTTT. Its translation is CASSVSGNQPQHF.

V is TRBV6-2 or TRBV6-3 and J is TRBJ2-7, with 13 bases lining up with TRBD2. V lost 7 bases to trimming and J lost 6 bases; unmatched junction nucleotides: 15. The CDR3 runs to 17 residues. The V gene's germline CDR1 is MNHEY and CDR2 SVGEGT. The CDR3 spells CASNPSRGLAGDGEQYF. The DNA for the CDR3 is TGTGCCAGCAACCCCTCACGCGGACTAGCGGGAGACGGCGAGCAGTACTTC.